This T cell receptor beta chain is drawn from a study of blood T cell repertoires in COVID-19. Background on the study: There were acute and convalescent COVID-19 samples, and they came from the United States, Italy and Spain. From T cells, B-cell-depleted T cells, or PBMCs came the material, which was cDNA or gDNA.

Original methodology: Reference gene primers were amplified, and this amplification served to estimate nucleated cell counts. TCRdb's copy holds only in-frame clones and misses some; the assay was immunoSEQ multiplex PCR. D and trimming were read from the DNA, whereas the V and J calls and clone size are those reported in that table. The sample yields 80,000 to 100,000 clones, around 85% seen once. The trim removed 5 bases at V and 0 bases at J, leaving 11 bases unmatched. This CDR3 has 17 amino acids. Germline assignment: CDR1 MNHEY and CDR2 SMNVEV (reference sequence). Sequenced material: peripheral blood. The clonotype originates from a man between 60 and 75 years old with acute or convalescent COVID-19. The rearrangement joins TRBV27 to TRBJ2-3, with 7 bases aligning to TRBD2. The CDR3 sequence: CASSEWASGTSTDTQYF. In nucleotides, the CDR3 is TGTGCCAGCAGTGAATGGGCTAGCGGTACTAGCACAGATACGCAGTATTTT.